The clone carrying this T cell receptor (beta chain) occurred many times. Its antigen remains unknown. The record originates from a study of molecular identifiers for immune sequencing clone quantification. Study conclusions and caveats: Sizes of highly expanded clones could be underestimated through identical TCRs sharing a barcode.

Bulk libraries came from a prior protocol with listed TCR primers. From the PCR reads, TCRdb called clonotypes with MiXCR, one entry per CDR3 protein. The sample lists tens of thousands of distinct CDR3 sequences, about 20% occurring once. CDR1 and CDR2 from the germline V gene are LGHNA and YSLEER. The CDR3 runs to 15 residues. J lost 6 bases, V lost 3 bases, and 5 bases had no gene match. This chain uses TRBV4-3 with TRBJ2-1; 10 bases match TRBD1. The specimen sequenced was naive CD8+ T cells from blood, with Jurkat cell RNA spiked in. Subset meaning: FACS-sorted CD8+CD4-CCR7+CD45RA+ naive T cells. This receptor was identified in a human donor in good health. Some libraries in this study had Jurkat cell RNA spiked in. The DNA of the CDR3 is TGCGCCAGCAGCCACGGAAGACAGGGGGCCAATGAGCAGTTCTTC. Protein sequence: CASSHGRQGANEQFF.